Following are 20 T cell receptor beta chains from one sample sequenced in a study of control samples from healthy donors and cancer patients. Generated by immunoSEQ multiplex PCR, the TCRdb table keeps only in-frame clones and is missing some. The sample holds around 55,000 clones, 90% to 96% seen once. Material for sequencing was blood. These TCRs come from a woman aged 18 to 35 in good health.

V is TRBV9 and J is TRBJ1-1; D not certain. Germline V gene sequence: CDR1 SGDLS, CDR2 YYNGEE. The V gene lost 1 base and the J gene lost 1 base, with 5 bases spanning the gap. CDR3 length equals 13 residues. CDR3 nucleotides: TGTGCCAGCAGCGTATCGGCGAACACTGAAGCTTTCTTT. Its protein is CASSVSANTEAFF.

As concerns this clone: This specimen includes other DNA sequences encoding the same CDR3. This rearrangement joins TRBV7-9 to TRBJ2-7; D may match TRBD1 or TRBD2 (5 bases each). Germline-derived CDR1 and CDR2 are SEHNR and FQNEAQ (reference sequence). Trimming left V 1 base short and J 2 bases short, with 15 bases between. There are 16 residues in the CDR3. The CDR3 DNA is TGTGCCAGCAGCTTAGGGGGGTGGGGGTCACCCTACGAGCAGTACTTC. The encoded protein is CASSLGGWGSPYEQYF.

The chain has TRBV6-4 and TRBJ2-1; 11 bases match TRBD1. The CDR3 runs to 14 residues. The germline CDR1 and CDR2 sequences are MRHNA and SNTAGT. Trimming removed 4 bases from V and 8 bases from J; junction bases left unmatched: 4. CDR3: CASSVGTGGDEQFF. As DNA, the CDR3 is TGTGCCAGCAGTGTCGGGACAGGGGGGGATGAGCAGTTCTTC.

The chain is built from TRBV3-1 (or the pseudogene TRBV3-2) and TRBJ2-3; a possible D gene is TRBD2 (6 bases). Germline loops: CDR1 LGHDT, CDR2 YNNKEL (reference sequence). V was cut by 1 base and J by 6 bases, with 17 bases left in between. This CDR3 has 16 amino acids. CDR3 region: CASSQGRLEGRDTQYF. CDR3 nucleotide sequence: TGTGCCAGCAGCCAAGGCCGACTAGAAGGGAGGGATACGCAGTATTTT.

The genes are TRBV19 and TRBJ2-7; D possibly uses TRBD1 or TRBD2 (7 bases each). V was trimmed by 1 base and J by 2 bases, leaving 12 bases between them. Germline-derived CDR1 and CDR2 are LNHDA and SQIVND (reference sequence). The CDR3 is 15 residues long. As DNA, the CDR3 is TGTGCCAGTAGTATAGCTCAGGGGGGGACCTACGAGCAGTACTTC. Amino acid sequence: CASSIAQGGTYEQYF.

The chain has TRBV7-9 and TRBJ2-7; 7 positions match TRBD2. J was trimmed by 1 base and V by 0 bases; bases with no gene match: 0. This CDR3 has 14 residues. Germline V gives CDR1 SEHNR, CDR2 FQNEAQ (reference sequence). The CDR3 DNA sequence: TGTGCCAGCAGCTTAGCTAGCGGGTCCTACGAGCAGTACTTC. This codes for CASSLASGSYEQYF. The full variable domain, rest sourced from reference TRBV7-9 and TRBJ2-7, is DTGVSQNPRHKITKRGQNVTFRCDPISEHNRLYWYRQTLGQGPEFLTYFQNEAQLEKSRLLSDRFSAERPKGSFSTLEIQRTEQGDSAMYLCASSLASGSYEQYFGPGTRLTVT.

In this sample, this clone turned up once. The rearrangement uses TRBV27 and TRBJ2-3; no firm D call. V lost 2 bases and J 4 bases, leaving 10 bases between the germline ends. CDR3 size: 14 residues. Germline loops: CDR1 MNHEY, CDR2 SMNVEV (reference sequence). The CDR3 DNA sequence: TGTGCCAGCAGTTTAACCCGGGTTTCAGATACGCAGTATTTT. This codes for CASSLTRVSDTQYF.

The chain is built from TRBV6-5 and TRBJ1-5; possibly TRBD1 for D (6 bases). CDR3 length: 15 residues. V was cut by 7 bases and J by 2 bases, with 15 bases left in between. Germline V gives CDR1 MNHEY, CDR2 SVGAGI. The CDR3 sequence: CASIRQEVGNQPQHF. CDR3 bases: TGTGCCAGCATCCGACAGGAGGTTGGCAATCAGCCCCAGCATTTT.

The rearrangement links TRBV2 to TRBJ1-2; maybe TRBD1 (6 bases). This CDR3 has 12 amino acids. V was shortened by 8 bases and J by 8 bases, with 15 bases between the two germline ends. Germline V gives CDR1 SNHLY, CDR2 FYNNEI. This CDR3 is CASGTGNEGYTF. The CDR3 nucleotides are TGTGCCAGCGGTACAGGGAACGAGGGCTACACCTTC.

The gene calls are TRBV3-1 (or the pseudogene TRBV3-2) and TRBJ2-2; TRBD2 is a possible D gene (7 bases). The germline gives CDR1 LGHDT, CDR2 YNNKEL (reference sequence). The ends were cut back, 2 bases at V and 7 bases at J, with 11 bases in the middle. The CDR3 has 14 residues. The CDR3 bases are TGTGCCAGCAGCCAACACAGGGAGGGCGGGGAGCTGTTTTTT. It specifies CASSQHREGGELFF.

The sample holds one count of this clone. The rearrangement links TRBV4-1 to TRBJ1-4; 8 bases are a match to TRBD1. With 3 bases clipped from V and 7 bases from J, the junction kept 4 bases outside the gene matches. CDR3 length: 14 residues. Looked up from germline, CDR1 is MGHRA and CDR2 is YSYEKL. The CDR3 loop reads CASSQDRVAEKLFF. In nucleotides, the CDR3 is TGCGCCAGCAGCCAGGACAGGGTAGCTGAAAAACTGTTTTTT.

The chain couples TRBV4-1 to TRBJ2-6; D is unresolved. The CDR3 consists of 15 residues. Germline assignment: CDR1 MGHRA and CDR2 YSYEKL. V was pared by 1 base and J by 0 bases, with 4 bases between. The CDR3, as DNA: TGCGCCAGCAGCCAAGGGAGCTCTGGGGCCAACGTCCTGACTTTC. It is translated as CASSQGSSGANVLTF.

This chain uses TRBV4-3 with TRBJ1-1; no reliable D call. Per germline, CDR1 LGHNA and CDR2 YSLEER. Trimming took 1 base from V and 1 from J, leaving 4 bases between them. The CDR3 runs to 13 residues. Written as DNA, the CDR3 is TGCGCCAGCAGCCAAGGTTGGAACACTGAAGCTTTCTTT. As protein: CASSQGWNTEAFF.

The V call is TRBV3-1 (or the pseudogene TRBV3-2), the J call TRBJ1-1; no reliable D call. The V end lost 0 bases, the J end lost 0 bases, and 11 bases lay between the germline ends. CDR3 length: 16 amino acids. Germline V lookup: CDR1 LGHDT, CDR2 YNNKEL (reference sequence). CDR3 nucleotides: TGTGCCAGCAGCCAAGATCTTCCTCGCATGAACACTGAAGCTTTCTTT. Its translation is CASSQDLPRMNTEAFF.

The rearrangement joins TRBV7-9 to TRBJ2-5; D is undetermined. There are 14 residues in the CDR3. CDR1 SEHNR and CDR2 FQNEAQ come from the germline V gene (reference sequence). The V and J ends lost 5 bases and 4 bases respectively, with 14 bases between them. CDR3 nucleotide sequence: TGTGCCAGCAGCGAGAGAACTATTGGAGAGACCCAGTACTTC. Amino acid sequence: CASSERTIGETQYF.

The J gene is TRBJ2-7, the V gene TRBV27; 7 bases agree with TRBD1. The CDR3 has 15 amino acids. The germline V gene has CDR1 MNHEY and CDR2 SMNVEV (reference sequence). V lost 5 bases, J lost 0 bases, and 7 bases stayed unmatched. The CDR3: CASSPGQVSSYEQYF. CDR3 sequence (DNA): TGTGCCAGCAGTCCAGGACAGGTGAGCTCCTACGAGCAGTACTTC.

V gene TRBV27 combines with J gene TRBJ1-1, with 8 bases that match TRBD1. The J segment lost 3 bases and the V segment lost 10 bases, leaving 7 bases of the junction unmatched. In germline, CDR1 is MNHEY, CDR2 SMNVEV (reference sequence). This CDR3 spans 13 amino acids. CDR3 in DNA: TGTGCCACCGCGGACAGGGTTGACACTGAAGCTTTCTTT. Its translation: CATADRVDTEAFF.

The count of this clone is one. The J gene is TRBJ1-1, the V gene TRBV7-3; D is uncertain. This CDR3 is built from 16 residues. From germline, CDR1 is SGHTA and CDR2 FQGTGA. The V end was cut by 0 bases, the J end by 1 base, with 12 bases between. For the CDR3, the DNA is TGTGCCAGCAGCTTAACGTCGGGCGCGGGGAACACTGAAGCTTTCTTT. It codes for CASSLTSGAGNTEAFF.

The CDR3 DNA is TGTGCCAGCTCGCCGGGGGGGAGCAATTCACCCCTCCACTTT. Its protein product is CASSPGGSNSPLHF. The genes are TRBV6-5 and TRBJ1-6; maybe TRBD1 (5 bases). Trimming stripped 8 bases from V and 7 bases from J, with 15 bases between. CDR1 is MNHEY and CDR2 is SVGAGI in the germline V gene. The CDR3 length is 14 residues.

The gene calls are TRBV28 and TRBJ1-2, with D uncertain. This CDR3 spans 13 amino acids. CDR1 and CDR2 from the germline V gene are MDHEN and SYDVKM. V lost 7 bases and J lost 1, with 10 bases in between. The CDR3 is CASTLGLNYGYTF. In DNA form, the CDR3 reads TGTGCCAGCACCCTTGGACTTAACTATGGCTACACCTTC.